This T cell receptor (beta chain) was profiled in a study of T cell repertoires in cytomegalovirus infection. Across the whole study: Evidence of both CMV infection and a matching HLA type came from public TCR beta signatures. The study's findings and limits: Cumulated frequencies of public TCR beta families served to identify carriers of CMV plus the relevant HLA. In two of eight donors, the top clonotype was HLA-C-restricted CMV-specific.

A remark on this clonotype: As yet, its antigen is unknown.

CDR3 size: 15 residues. Trimming stripped 3 bases from V and 4 bases from J, with 12 bases between. CDR1 KGHDR and CDR2 SFDVKD come from the germline V gene. Each CDR3 protein is one row after TCRdb ran MiXCR on the reads. Counted here are some 100,000 distinct CDR3 sequences, 20% to 30% occurring once; the ten biggest clones make up approximately 40%. The V call is TRBV24-1, the J call TRBJ2-4, with D hard to call. Sequencing input: CD8+ T cells from PBMCs. The receptor was isolated from a human donor in good health (CMV status not recorded). Some clones in this sample may be carry-over from other donors' samples. The CDR3 is CATSDAKGPKNIQYF. CDR3 coding DNA: TGTGCCACCAGTGATGCAAAGGGTCCTAAAAACATTCAGTACTTC.